The T cell receptor (beta chain) under discussion was sequenced for a study of shared clonotypes between healthy human individuals. In regard to this clone: Other DNA sequences in the sample encode the same CDR3.

The germline V and J ends were trimmed by 3 bases and 1 base, with 6 bases remaining between them. CDR3 length: 14 amino acids. Germline CDR1 ENHRY, CDR2 SYGVKD. Using immunoSEQ multiplex PCR, the repertoire was profiled, and TCRdb retains in-frame clones only, with some absent. The data show a few million clones, 93% seen once. The receptor's source is a man between 18 and 35 years old in good health. Some clones in this sample may be carry-over from other donors' samples. V and J are TRBV10-3 and TRBJ2-2, with D possibly matching TRBD1 (6 bases). The sample taken for sequencing was naive CD4+ T cells from PBMCs. As to subset: CD45RA+ positively selected. The CDR3 is CAISEQGNTGELFF. Here the CDR3 DNA reads TGTGCCATCAGTGAACAGGGGAACACCGGGGAGCTGTTTTTT.